Following are 18 T cell receptor beta chains from one sample sequenced in a study of cytomegalovirus exposure and HLA in healthy donors (dated 2017 in TCRdb). The library was produced with the immunoSEQ multiplex PCR assay. A mixture of 60 forward primers for TCR Vbeta segments and 13 reverse primers for TCR Jbeta segments was used in the multiplex PCR. Drawn from immuneACCESS, this table holds only the in-frame rearrangements with V and J called that TCRdb kept. Clones are partly lost; checked studies trace under half to an unresolved V gene and leave the rest unexplained. Present in this sample are a few hundred thousand clones, about 77% of which were seen just once. Under 2% of the sample is taken by the ten largest. The sample consisted of PBMCs. These receptors all stem from a woman in her twenties or thirties in good health and CMV-seronegative.

V and J are TRBV18 and TRBJ1-2, with a weak D call TRBD1 (5 bases). V lost 2 bases to trimming and J lost 0 bases, with 10 bases between them. The germline CDR1 and CDR2 sequences are KGHSH and LQKENI. This CDR3 has 15 amino acids. CDR3 in DNA: TGTGCCAGCTCACCAGGGGCAGTAGCTAACTATGGCTACACCTTC. It is translated as CASSPGAVANYGYTF.

The V and J genes are TRBV11-2 and TRBJ1-2, with D possibly matching TRBD1 (6 bases). Per germline, CDR1 SGHAT and CDR2 FQNNGV. The CDR3 loop spans 15 amino acids. V was shortened by 5 bases and J by 3 bases, with 16 bases between the two germline ends. CDR3 sequence: CASSGRTEYDYGYTF. The CDR3 bases are TGTGCCAGCAGCGGGCGGACAGAATACGACTATGGCTACACCTTC.

CDR3 bases: TGTGCCAGCAGCTCAGGACAGGGAAGAAACGAGCAGTACTTC. Its protein is CASSSGQGRNEQYF. The chain links TRBV4-2 to TRBJ2-7; TRBD1 aligns across 8 bases. Looked up from germline, CDR1 is LGHNA and CDR2 is YNFKEQ. V dropped 5 bases and J dropped 5; count of bases not matched to a gene: 8. The CDR3 loop spans 14 amino acids.

This clone was recorded a few times. The V call is TRBV7-3, the J call TRBJ1-2, with a possible D match to TRBD1 (5 bases). Germline CDR1 is SGHTA and CDR2 is FQGTGA. The CDR3 length is 14 residues. V was shortened by 3 bases and J by 6 bases, with 14 bases between the two germline ends. This chain's CDR3 is CASSFLGGSDGYTF. As DNA, the CDR3 is TGTGCCAGCAGCTTTTTGGGGGGGTCAGATGGCTACACCTTC.

In the case of this clone: Germline and junction disagree at one end, which may indicate a read error. The chain employs TRBV7-9 and TRBJ1-1; D gene uncertain. This CDR3 has 15 residues. CDR1 and CDR2 from the germline V gene are SEHNR and FQNEAQ (reference sequence). The CDR3 nucleotides are TGTTCCAGCAGCCGCGTCCCGCAGGAGAACACTGAAGCTTTCTTT. It specifies CSSSRVPQENTEAFF.

This clone has just one count. This chain links TRBV6-5 with TRBJ2-1; 13 bases map to TRBD2. Germline trimming cut 6 bases from V and 9 bases from J; bases unmatched to any gene: 5. This CDR3 has 14 residues. From germline, CDR1 is MNHEY and CDR2 SVGAGI. The chain's CDR3 is CASSRTSGSPEQFF. In nucleotides, the CDR3 is TGTGCCAGCAGCCGGACTAGCGGGAGTCCTGAGCAGTTCTTC.

The chain is built from TRBV30 and TRBJ1-4, with 8 nucleotides matching TRBD1. Trimming cost V 0 bases and J 5 bases; bases outside gene matches: 8. Germline loops: CDR1 GTSNPN, CDR2 SVGIG (reference sequence). There are 16 residues in the CDR3. DNA for the CDR3: TGTGCCTGGAGTGTACCCCAGGGGGCTCTCAATGAAAAACTGTTTTTT. Protein: CAWSVPQGALNEKLFF.

The chain couples TRBV20-1 to TRBJ2-5, with a weak D call TRBD1 (5 bases). The end of the DNA fits TRBJ2-7 better, so the J call may be wrong. The CDR3 runs to 11 residues. Germline lookup yields CDR1 DFQATT and CDR2 SNEGSKA (reference sequence). The CDR3 here is CSASRDYEQYF. The CDR3 DNA is TGCAGTGCTAGCAGGGACTACGAGCAGTACTTC.

The sample holds one count of this clone. This rearrangement joins TRBV29-1 to TRBJ2-2, with a tentative D call TRBD2 (5 bases). The V gene lost 8 bases and the J gene lost 7 bases, with 26 bases spanning the gap. The CDR3 is 16 amino acids. Germline CDR1 and CDR2: SQVTM and ANQGSEA. CDR3 coding DNA: TGCAGCACCCGGGAAGAGGCAGGCGGTGTAAGCGGGGAGCTGTTTTTT. Translated: CSTREEAGGVSGELFF.

This CDR3 is CASSLLEDTEAFF. CDR3 nucleotides: TGTGCCAGCAGCTTACTGGAGGACACTGAAGCTTTCTTT. This rearrangement joins TRBV7-9 to TRBJ1-1; D ambiguous. Trimming took 2 bases from V and 3 from J, leaving 7 bases between them. Per germline, CDR1 SEHNR and CDR2 FQNEAQ (reference sequence). The CDR3 loop spans 13 amino acids.

V gene TRBV5-1 combines with J gene TRBJ1-1, with TRBD1 matching 9 bases. Germline V gene lookup returns CDR1 SGHRS and CDR2 YFSETQ. This CDR3 region has 18 residues. J gave up 10 bases and V 2 bases, and 21 bases lay outside the gene matches. CDR3 protein: CASSFFPPGQGLIWAAFF. The CDR3 nucleotides are TGCGCCAGCAGCTTTTTTCCTCCGGGACAGGGTTTAATATGGGCAGCTTTCTTT.

This sequence joins TRBV21-1 and TRBJ2-1; the D call in the table, TRBD2, was not verified against the DNA. TRBV21-1 is a documented pseudogene. The CDR3 consists of 17 residues. CDR3 in amino acids: CASSSSGAGSSYNEQFF. DNA of the CDR3: TGTGCCAGCAGCAGTTCTGGAGCGGGGTCTTCCTACAATGAGCAGTTCTTC.

V usage is TRBV6-5 and J usage is TRBJ2-7; 9 bases align to TRBD1. The CDR3 is 13 residues long. Germline V gene data show CDR1 as MNHEY and CDR2 as SVGAGI. V shed 4 bases, J shed 4 bases, and the junction held 2 bases outside the gene matches. The CDR3 loop reads CASSSDRGYEQYF. CDR3 bases: TGTGCCAGCAGTTCAGACAGGGGGTACGAGCAGTACTTC.

The gene calls are TRBV2 and TRBJ2-3; the D is unclear. CDR1 SNHLY and CDR2 FYNNEI come from the germline V gene. The CDR3 has 13 residues. Trimming took 4 bases from V and 1 from J, leaving 6 bases between them. DNA of the CDR3: TGTGCCAGCAGTGGTCGGGGCACAGATACGCAGTATTTT. This codes for CASSGRGTDTQYF.

With respect to this clone: A junction boundary mismatches the germline segment, possibly from a read error. The chain couples TRBV5-1 to TRBJ2-1; D uncertain. Looked up from germline, CDR1 is SGHRS and CDR2 is YFSETQ. The CDR3 sequence is 9 residues long. The CDR3 loop reads CASEAAQFF. The CDR3 DNA reads as TGTGCCAGCGAGGCGGCCCAGTTCTTC.

This chain links TRBV5-1 with TRBJ1-5; 7 nucleotides agree with TRBD1. With V trimmed by 4 bases and J by 4 bases, 5 bases remained unmatched. CDR3 length: 14 residues. Germline loops: CDR1 SGHRS, CDR2 YFSETQ. The CDR3 region is CASSTGQSNQPQHF. In DNA form, the CDR3 reads TGCGCCAGCAGCACGGGACAGTCGAATCAGCCCCAGCATTTT.

The rearrangement uses TRBV7-2 and TRBJ1-1; D ambiguous. The CDR3 consists of 15 residues. From germline, CDR1 is SGHTA and CDR2 FQGNSA. Trimming pared 8 bases from V and 0 bases from J, leaving 16 bases between. CDR3 coding DNA: TGTGCCAGCGGGAGAGGAGGGATGATGAACACTGAAGCTTTCTTT. Amino acid sequence: CASGRGGMMNTEAFF.

This clone was picked up a small number of times. This CDR3 is also generated by other DNA sequences in the sample. V and J are TRBV7-6 and TRBJ2-1; 8 bases fit TRBD1. CDR3 length: 14 residues. J lost 7 bases, V lost 6 bases, and 8 bases had no gene match. Germline V gene sequence: CDR1 SGHVS, CDR2 FNYEAQ. In DNA, the CDR3 is TGTGCCAGCAGTAGCGCGCACAGGGGGAATGAGCAGTTCTTC. Translation: CASSSAHRGNEQFF.